Below, 27 T cell receptor beta chains from the same sample are listed, as sequenced in a study of Ad26.COV2.S vaccination and SARS-CoV-2 variants. Some clones are missing from TCRdb's copy, which holds only in-frame ones; the method was immunoSEQ multiplex PCR. The data show roughly 180,000 clones, with 87% seen just once and roughly 6% held by the top ten. The material was peripheral blood, obtained after recovery from COVID-19. The source of these receptors is a human donor who had recovered from COVID-19.

This clone was counted only a few times. V usage is TRBV18 and J usage is TRBJ1-2, with D maybe TRBD1 (5 bases). The CDR3 totals 15 residues. V dropped 4 bases and J dropped 3 bases, with 15 bases sitting between them. Germline V gene data show CDR1 as KGHSH and CDR2 as LQKENI. The CDR3 DNA is TGTGCCAGCTCACTATCCGGGACGAGGGACTATGGCTACACCTTC. This codes for CASSLSGTRDYGYTF.

The rearrangement uses TRBV9 and TRBJ1-1; the D is unclear. CDR1 and CDR2 (germline): SGDLS, YYNGEE. V was pared by 1 base and J by 5 bases, with 6 bases between. This CDR3 has 12 residues. In nucleotides, the CDR3 is TGTGCCAGCAGCGTATCGGGGACTGAAGCTTTCTTT. As protein: CASSVSGTEAFF.

This chain connects TRBV5-1 to TRBJ2-3, with 9 bases that match TRBD2. With V trimmed by 4 bases and J by 5 bases, 5 bases remained unmatched. This CDR3 has 14 amino acids. CDR1 SGHRS and CDR2 YFSETQ come from the germline V gene. The DNA of the CDR3 is TGCGCCAGCAGCCCCTTAGCGGGAGAAGATACGCAGTATTTT. It is translated as CASSPLAGEDTQYF.

This clone has just a few counts. The CDR3 nucleotides read TGTGCCAGCAGTACCGACGTTTGGAACACCGGGGAGCTGTTTTTT. Its protein is CASSTDVWNTGELFF. The chain couples TRBV6-5 to TRBJ2-2; D gene uncertain. Germline lookup yields CDR1 MNHEY and CDR2 SVGAGI. The germline V and J ends were trimmed by 5 bases and 1 base, with 11 bases remaining between them. The CDR3 totals 15 residues.

This clone was observed once. V gene TRBV7-9 combines with J gene TRBJ2-7, with 15 nucleotides matching TRBD2. This CDR3 contains 17 residues. Germline V gene lookup returns CDR1 SEHNR and CDR2 FQNEAQ (reference sequence). With 8 bases clipped from V and 0 bases from J, the junction kept 8 bases outside the gene matches. The CDR3 nucleotides are TGTGCCAGCCAACCGGGACTAGCGGGAGGTATCTCCTACGAGCAGTACTTC. Amino acid sequence: CASQPGLAGGISYEQYF.

The gene calls are TRBV18 and TRBJ2-5, with unresolved D. Looked up from germline, CDR1 is KGHSH and CDR2 is LQKENI. The length of the CDR3 is 12 residues. The V and J ends lost 4 bases and 0 bases respectively, with 3 bases between them. The CDR3 loop is CASSQYQETQYF. CDR3 bases: TGTGCCAGCTCACAATACCAAGAGACCCAGTACTTC. Full variable domain (missing parts from reference TRBV18 and TRBJ2-5): NAGVMQNPRHLVRRRGQEARLRCSPMKGHSHVYWYRQLPEEGLKFMVYLQKENIIDESGMPKERFSAEFPKEGPSILRIQQVVRGDSAAYFCASSQYQETQYFGPGTRLLVL.

The chain is built from TRBV5-1 and TRBJ2-5, with 7 nucleotides matching TRBD1. The CDR3 covers 13 residues. Per the germline V gene, CDR1 is SGHRS and CDR2 is YFSETQ. Trimming took 2 bases from V and 5 from J; bases not matched to a gene: 3. This CDR3 reads CASSLQGPETQYF. Here the CDR3 DNA reads TGCGCCAGCAGCTTACAGGGGCCGGAGACCCAGTACTTC.

The chain recombines TRBV3-1 (or the pseudogene TRBV3-2) with TRBJ2-7, with D possibly TRBD1 on 5 matching bases. The CDR3 has 14 residues. CDR1 and CDR2 from the germline V gene are LGHDT and YNNKEL (reference sequence). V lost 6 bases and J 0 bases, leaving 12 bases between the germline ends. The CDR3 coding sequence is TGTGCCAGCAGTCTACAGGTGACCTCCTACGAGCAGTACTTC. Amino acids: CASSLQVTSYEQYF.

The gene calls are TRBV7-9 and TRBJ2-1; D is unclear. The CDR3 loop spans 11 amino acids. V gave up 8 bases and J gave up 2 bases, with 4 bases separating them. In germline, CDR1 is SEHNR, CDR2 FQNEAQ (reference sequence). CDR3 nucleotide sequence: TGTGCCAGCGGCCCCTACAATGAGCAGTTCTTC. Encoded protein: CASGPYNEQFF.

The V gene is TRBV19, the J gene TRBJ2-3; TRBD2 matches 10 bases. From germline, CDR1 is LNHDA and CDR2 SQIVND (reference sequence). The length of the CDR3 is 16 residues. V was clipped by 3 bases and J by 1 base; unmatched bases: 4. Here the CDR3 reads CASSILGLAGTDTQYF. CDR3 coding DNA: TGTGCCAGTAGTATTCTTGGACTAGCGGGCACAGATACGCAGTATTTT. Variable domain in full (rest from reference TRBV19 and TRBJ2-3): DGGITQSPKYLFRKEGQNVTLSCEQNLNHDAMYWYRQDPGQGLRLIYYSQIVNDFQKGDIAEGYSVSREKKESFPLTVTSAQKNPTAFYLCASSILGLAGTDTQYFGPGTRLTVL.

J is TRBJ2-5 and V is TRBV11-2; 8 bases map to TRBD2. Trimming removed 5 bases from V and 3 bases from J; junction bases left unmatched: 5. The CDR3 runs 14 residues. Per germline, CDR1 SGHAT and CDR2 FQNNGV. The CDR3 reads CASSRGGIEETQYF. CDR3 in DNA: TGTGCCAGCAGCCGGGGGGGCATCGAAGAGACCCAGTACTTC. Together with reference TRBV11-2 and TRBJ2-5, the CDR3 gives the full variable domain: EAGVAQSPRYKIIEKRQSVAFWCNPISGHATLYWYQQILGQGPKLLIQFQNNGVVDDSQLPKDRFSAERLKGVDSTLKIQPAKLEDSAVYLCASSRGGIEETQYFGPGTRLLVL.

This clone has only one observation. The V and J genes are TRBV7-3 and TRBJ2-3; 14 nucleotides line up with TRBD2. CDR3 length: 16 residues. CDR1 and CDR2 from the germline V gene are SGHTA and FQGTGA. Trimming removed 6 bases from V and 4 bases from J; junction bases left unmatched: 6. CDR3 amino acids: CASSQRTSGGSDTQYF. The CDR3 region has the DNA TGTGCCAGCAGTCAAAGGACTAGCGGGGGGTCAGATACGCAGTATTTT.

The rearrangement joins TRBV19 to TRBJ2-4; 9 bases align to TRBD1. CDR1 is LNHDA and CDR2 is SQIVND in the germline V gene (reference sequence). The CDR3 runs 16 residues. After removal of 3 bases from V and 4 bases from J, the junction contained 7 bases not matched to a gene. For the CDR3, the DNA is TGTGCCAGTAGTATCAGGGGCGGGACAGGGAAAAACATTCAGTACTTC. Residues: CASSIRGGTGKNIQYF. Full variable domain (rest looked up from reference TRBV19 and TRBJ2-4): DGGITQSPKYLFRKEGQNVTLSCEQNLNHDAMYWYRQDPGQGLRLIYYSQIVNDFQKGDIAEGYSVSREKKESFPLTVTSAQKNPTAFYLCASSIRGGTGKNIQYFGAGTRLSVL.

The chain combines TRBV5-1 with TRBJ2-3; D possibly corresponds to TRBD2 (5 bases). CDR3 length: 14 residues. Trimming stripped 3 bases from V and 5 bases from J, with 13 bases between. Germline CDR1 SGHRS, CDR2 YFSETQ. CDR3 residues: CASSSEGGRDTQYF. The CDR3 nucleotides are TGCGCCAGCAGCTCTGAGGGCGGCCGAGATACGCAGTATTTT. Full variable domain (outside the CDR3, taken from reference TRBV5-1 and TRBJ2-3): KAGVTQTPRYLIKTRGQQVTLSCSPISGHRSVSWYQQTPGQGLQFLFEYFSETQRNKGNFPGRFSGRQFSNSRSEMNVSTLELGDSALYLCASSSEGGRDTQYFGPGTRLTVL.

The J gene is TRBJ1-2, the V gene TRBV3-1 (or the pseudogene TRBV3-2); TRBD1 might be the D (5 bases). This CDR3 contains 13 residues. CDR1 and CDR2 from the germline V gene are LGHDT and YNNKEL (reference sequence). V was shortened by 3 bases and J by 7 bases, with 12 bases between the two germline ends. The CDR3 spells CASSQWGGAGYTF. The CDR3 region has the DNA TGTGCCAGCAGCCAGTGGGGTGGGGCTGGCTACACCTTC.

This sequence joins TRBV3-1 (or the pseudogene TRBV3-2) and TRBJ1-2, with D possibly matching TRBD1 (6 bases). Between the trimmed V and J ends, which lost 4 bases and 8 bases, there was a span of 11 bases. The length of the CDR3 is 12 residues. CDR1 is LGHDT and CDR2 is YNNKEL in the germline V gene (reference sequence). The CDR3 protein is CASSPTQGGYTF. The CDR3 DNA reads TGTGCCAGCAGCCCCACCCAGGGGGGCTACACCTTC.

The rearrangement links TRBV6-5 to TRBJ1-3, with 10 bases lining up with TRBD1. From germline, CDR1 is MNHEY and CDR2 SVGAGI. Germline trimming cut 5 bases from V and 4 bases from J; bases unmatched to any gene: 2. The CDR3 extends over 14 amino acids. The CDR3 DNA reads TGTGCCAGCAGTCAGGACAGGGGGGGAAACACCATATATTTT. Its translation: CASSQDRGGNTIYF.

V usage is TRBV6-1 and J usage is TRBJ2-3, with D unresolved. Germline CDR1 and CDR2: MNHNS and SASEGT. Deletions cut 3 bases from V and 5 bases from J, with 12 bases between. CDR3 length equals 14 residues. The CDR3 loop reads CASSDGSLVDTQYF. CDR3 bases: TGTGCCAGCAGTGATGGCAGTTTAGTAGATACGCAGTATTTT.

The chain has TRBV7-6 and TRBJ1-4; unclear D gene. CDR3 length: 14 residues. Germline CDR1 is SGHVS and CDR2 is FNYEAQ. The V and J ends lost 0 bases and 8 bases respectively, with 10 bases between them. The CDR3 bases are TGTGCCAGCAGCTTAGCGGGAGAAGGCGAAAAACTGTTTTTT. Its protein product is CASSLAGEGEKLFF.

This clone appeared a few times. The chain employs TRBV5-1 and TRBJ1-1; D call uncertain. CDR3 length: 15 residues. Germline CDR1 SGHRS, CDR2 YFSETQ. V was shortened by 0 bases and J by 3 bases, with 12 bases between the two germline ends. The CDR3: CASSLGGLRHTEAFF. The CDR3 region has the DNA TGCGCCAGCAGCTTGGGTGGCCTTCGCCACACTGAAGCTTTCTTT.

The J gene is TRBJ1-5, the V gene TRBV5-1, with D unclear. Germline CDR1 reads SGHRS; CDR2 reads YFSETQ. The CDR3 covers 15 residues. With 4 bases removed from V and 0 bases from J, the gap between germline ends came to 11 bases. CDR3 protein: CASSQDGDSNQPQHF. The CDR3 nucleotides read TGCGCCAGCAGCCAGGACGGCGATAGCAATCAGCCCCAGCATTTT. Supplemented by reference TRBV5-1 and TRBJ1-5, the full variable domain reads KAGVTQTPRYLIKTRGQQVTLSCSPISGHRSVSWYQQTPGQGLQFLFEYFSETQRNKGNFPGRFSGRQFSNSRSEMNVSTLELGDSALYLCASSQDGDSNQPQHFGDGTRLSIL.

This chain joins TRBV27 and TRBJ2-7; unclear D gene. The V end lost 4 bases, the J end lost 1 base, and 8 bases lay between the germline ends. The CDR3 sequence is 13 residues long. The germline gives CDR1 MNHEY, CDR2 SMNVEV (reference sequence). The DNA of the CDR3 is TGTGCCAGCAGTTCCCCTCTTTCCTACGAGCAGTACTTC. Translating gives CASSSPLSYEQYF.

For this clone: The sample contains more than one DNA sequence encoding this CDR3. The CDR3 DNA is TGTGCCAGCAGCCGCAGGGACTCACCCCTCCACTTT. Translated: CASSRRDSPLHF. The genes are TRBV6-5 and TRBJ1-6; tentatively, D is TRBD1 (5 bases). Trimming removed 6 bases at V and 10 bases at J, with 10 bases between. Germline assignment: CDR1 MNHEY and CDR2 SVGAGI. The CDR3 has 12 amino acids.

The chain carries TRBV6-2 or TRBV6-3 and TRBJ1-6; no clear D gene. The V and J ends lost 2 bases and 8 bases respectively, with 7 bases between them. CDR1 and CDR2 from the germline V gene are MNHEY and SVGEGT. This CDR3 is built from 13 residues. In DNA form, the CDR3 reads TGTGCCAGCAGTTACCTCGGGGATTCACCCCTCCACTTT. Encoded protein: CASSYLGDSPLHF.

Only one count was recorded for this clone. The chain employs TRBV5-4 and TRBJ2-7; D is possibly TRBD1 (6 bases). V was pared by 0 bases and J by 7 bases, with 11 bases between. CDR1 and CDR2 (germline): SGHNT, YYREEE (reference sequence). The CDR3 contains 13 residues. The CDR3, as DNA: TGTGCCAGCAGCTTGGTCCTGAGGGGGGAGCAGTACTTC. This sequence encodes CASSLVLRGEQYF.

This clone was observed a few times. The chain carries TRBV6-5 and TRBJ1-1; a possible D gene is TRBD1 (6 bases). V shed 6 bases and J shed 1 base, with 15 bases lying between them. CDR3 length: 15 residues. CDR1 is MNHEY, CDR2 SVGAGI, per germline. The CDR3 protein is CASRGARAWNTEAFF. The CDR3 coding sequence is TGTGCCAGCAGGGGGGCGAGGGCTTGGAACACTGAAGCTTTCTTT.

This clone has only one observation. The chain recombines TRBV11-1 with TRBJ2-7; 12 bases are shared with TRBD1. The CDR3 runs to 15 residues. CDR1 SGHAT and CDR2 FQDESV come from the germline V gene (reference sequence). The ends lost 5 bases at V and 6 bases at J; junction bases unmatched: 8. CDR3 sequence: CASSRDRGRLFEQYF. The CDR3, as DNA: TGTGCCAGCAGCCGGGACAGGGGGCGCTTATTCGAGCAGTACTTC.